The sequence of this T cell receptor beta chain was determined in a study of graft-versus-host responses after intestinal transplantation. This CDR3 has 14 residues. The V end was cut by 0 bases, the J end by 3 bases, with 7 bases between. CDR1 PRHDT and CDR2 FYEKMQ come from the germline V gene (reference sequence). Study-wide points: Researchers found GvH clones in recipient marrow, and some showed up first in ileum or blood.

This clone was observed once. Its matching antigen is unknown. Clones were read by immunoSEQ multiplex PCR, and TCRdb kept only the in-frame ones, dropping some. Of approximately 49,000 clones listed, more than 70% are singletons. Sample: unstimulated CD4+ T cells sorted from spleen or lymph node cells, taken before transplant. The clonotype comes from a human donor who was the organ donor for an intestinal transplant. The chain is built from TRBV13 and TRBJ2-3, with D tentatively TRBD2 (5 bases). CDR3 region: CASSLGGGTDTQYF. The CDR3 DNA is TGTGCCAGCAGCTTAGGAGGCGGGACAGATACGCAGTATTTT. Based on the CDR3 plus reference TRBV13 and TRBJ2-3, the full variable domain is AAGVIQSPRHLIKEKRETATLKCYPIPRHDTVYWYQQGPGQDPQFLISFYEKMQSDKGSIPDRFSAQQFSDYHSELNMSSLELGDSALYFCASSLGGGTDTQYFGPGTRLTVL.